This T cell receptor beta chain was documented in a study of T-cell reconstitution after alpha-beta-depleted transplantation in children. Unmatched junction bases numbered 6, after V lost 10 bases and J lost 2 bases. The CDR3 loop spans 13 amino acids. CDR1 is ENHRY and CDR2 is SYGVKD in the germline V gene. Preparation of the TCRbeta library was carried out with unique molecular identifiers. TCRdb used MiXCR to reprocess the PCR reads, holding one entry per CDR3 protein. The profile covers 450,000 to 550,000 distinct CDR3 sequences, with roughly 11% appearing a single time and 14% taken by the ten largest.

This chain uses TRBV10-3 with TRBJ1-2, with TRBD1 identical over 8 bases. The receptor comes from a female patient aged 2-9 years who had a stem cell transplant for aplastic anemia, so the T cells may come from the graft donor. Sequenced material: PBMCs, mostly from graft donor cells, taken 180 days after TCRalphabeta/CD19-depleted stem cell transplant. The CDR3 loop is CATERTGNYGYTF. DNA for the CDR3: TGTGCCACGGAGAGGACAGGGAACTATGGCTACACCTTC.